Listed below are T cell receptor beta chains from one sample, sequenced in a study of blood T cell repertoires in COVID-19. Using immunoSEQ multiplex PCR, the repertoire was profiled, and TCRdb retains in-frame clones only, with some absent. Of roughly 330,000 clones in the sample, approximately 86% are singletons; the top ten hold roughly 8.9%. Sequenced material: peripheral blood. These receptor sequences come from a young man with COVID-19, enrolled during active disease. The CDR3 runs from the conserved cysteine through the conserved F or W. D genes are given only for firm matches. Expanded clones are given a class, and other clones once, few, many or no size at all.

CDR3aa: CASRGTSVSQETQYF; CDR3nt: TGTGCCAGCAGGGGGACTAGCGTATCCCAAGAGACCCAGTACTTC; d_gene: TRBD2; abundance: -; v_gene: TRBV28; j_gene: TRBJ2-5
CDR3aa: CASSLTGVGTEAFF; CDR3nt: TGCGCCAGCAGCTTGACAGGGGTCGGAACTGAAGCTTTCTTT; d_gene: TRBD1; abundance: -; v_gene: TRBV5-1; j_gene: TRBJ1-1
CDR3aa: CATSRDRGTYNQPQHF; CDR3nt: TGTGCCACCAGCAGAGATCGGGGGACGTACAATCAGCCCCAGCATTTT; d_gene: -; abundance: -; v_gene: TRBV15; j_gene: TRBJ1-5
CDR3aa: CASSQVGGPTGNEQFF; CDR3nt: TGCGCCAGCAGCCAAGTGGGGGGGCCCACTGGGAATGAGCAGTTCTTC; d_gene: -; abundance: -; v_gene: TRBV4-3; j_gene: TRBJ2-1
CDR3aa: CASGSPAREGNGYTF; CDR3nt: TGTGCTAGTGGTTCCCCAGCACGGGAAGGGAATGGCTACACCTTC; d_gene: -; abundance: -; v_gene: TRBV12-5; j_gene: TRBJ1-2
CDR3aa: CAIGLAGTQYF; CDR3nt: TGTGCCATCGGACTAGCAGGGACCCAGTACTTC; d_gene: TRBD2; abundance: few; v_gene: TRBV2; j_gene: TRBJ2-5
CDR3aa: CASSLIGHEETQYF; CDR3nt: TGTGCCAGCAGCTTGATAGGACACGAAGAGACCCAGTACTTC; d_gene: -; abundance: -; v_gene: TRBV5-8; j_gene: TRBJ2-5
CDR3aa: CASSLAGVRNSPLHF; CDR3nt: TGTGCCAGCAGCTTAGCAGGGGTGAGAAATTCACCCCTCCACTTT; d_gene: -; abundance: once; v_gene: TRBV7-2; j_gene: TRBJ1-6
CDR3aa: CASSFPGGDEQFF; CDR3nt: TGTGCCAGCAGTTTCCCCGGGGGGGATGAGCAGTTCTTC; d_gene: TRBD2; abundance: -; v_gene: TRBV28; j_gene: TRBJ2-1
CDR3aa: CASSLDRAAQPQHF; CDR3nt: TGTGCCAGTAGTCTCGACAGGGCAGCTCAGCCCCAGCATTTT; d_gene: TRBD1; abundance: -; v_gene: TRBV19; j_gene: TRBJ1-5
CDR3aa: CASSLATSGNSYEQYF; CDR3nt: TGCGCCAGCAGCTTGGCCACTAGCGGGAACTCCTACGAGCAGTACTTC; d_gene: TRBD2; abundance: once; v_gene: TRBV5-1; j_gene: TRBJ2-7
CDR3aa: CASSFQGTEAFF; CDR3nt: TGCGCCAGCAGCTTTCAGGGCACTGAAGCTTTCTTT; d_gene: -; abundance: once; v_gene: TRBV5-1; j_gene: TRBJ1-1
CDR3aa: CASSLLGQTNEKLFF; CDR3nt: TGCGCCAGCAGCTTGTTGGGACAGACTAATGAAAAACTGTTTTTT; d_gene: TRBD1; abundance: -; v_gene: TRBV5-1; j_gene: TRBJ1-4
CDR3aa: CASSRGTPANSPLHF; CDR3nt: TGTGCCAGCAGCCGCGGGACGCCGGCTAATTCACCCCTCCACTTT; d_gene: -; abundance: few; v_gene: TRBV5-4; j_gene: TRBJ1-6
CDR3aa: CAWSGGPDTQYF; CDR3nt: TGTGCCTGGAGTGGAGGGCCGGATACGCAGTATTTT; d_gene: -; abundance: -; v_gene: TRBV30; j_gene: TRBJ2-3